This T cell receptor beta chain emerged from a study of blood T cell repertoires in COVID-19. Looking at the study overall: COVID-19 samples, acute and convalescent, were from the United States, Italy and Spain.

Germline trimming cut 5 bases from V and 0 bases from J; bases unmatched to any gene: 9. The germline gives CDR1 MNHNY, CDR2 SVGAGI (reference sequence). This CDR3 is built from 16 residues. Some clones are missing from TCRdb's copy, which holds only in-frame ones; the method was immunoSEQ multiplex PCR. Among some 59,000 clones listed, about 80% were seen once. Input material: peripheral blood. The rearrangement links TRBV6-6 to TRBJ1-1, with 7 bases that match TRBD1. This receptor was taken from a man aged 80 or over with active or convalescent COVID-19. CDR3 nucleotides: TGTGCCAGCAGTGTAGGACAGGTACTCTTGAACACTGAAGCTTTCTTT. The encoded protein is CASSVGQVLLNTEAFF.